The T cell receptor beta chain under discussion was sequenced for a study of cytomegalovirus exposure and HLA in healthy donors. Study overall: Membership in the Caucasian-associated ancestry cluster was found for around four fifths of 300 to 500 genotyped donors.

Note on this clone: Its antigen is still unknown.

Germline V gene lookup returns CDR1 LNHDA and CDR2 SQIVND (reference sequence). The CDR3 consists of 13 residues. Trimming cost V 7 bases and J 5 bases; bases outside gene matches: 7. PCR employed 60 Vbeta and 13 Jbeta primers. Produced via immunoSEQ multiplex PCR; TCRdb's table is partial and in-frame only. Recorded here are about 170,000 clones; the top ten clones represent 0.7% to 0.8%. The study, taken as a whole, reports: Donors were assumed by presence/absence analyses to have roughly uniform sequencing depth. Cytomegalovirus association was assigned to about 150 TCR beta chains. Data from an earlier analysis indicated that most TCR beta V segments were productive either about 87% or about 30% of the time.

Sequenced: PBMCs. This chain uses TRBV19 with TRBJ1-2; 7 bases are a match to TRBD1. The TCR was taken from a woman aged 18-35 years in good health and CMV-seropositive. Written as DNA, the CDR3 is TGTGCCAGTATCCGGGACAGACAGTATGGCTACACCTTC. Translation gives CASIRDRQYGYTF.